A single sample gave rise to the 10 T cell receptor beta chains below, sequenced in a study of shared clonotypes between healthy human individuals. Produced via immunoSEQ multiplex PCR; TCRdb's table is partial and in-frame only. Here the sample spans around 500,000 clones, 75% to 85% being singletons. Sequencing was done on a sample of PBMCs. These receptors were taken from a woman between 40 and 50 years old in good health. Some clones in this sample may be carry-over from other donors' samples.

J is TRBJ2-7 and V is TRBV11-2, with D possibly being TRBD1 or TRBD2 (5 bases each). The CDR3 has 13 residues. V lost 2 bases to trimming and J lost 7 bases, with 12 bases between them. Germline CDR1 SGHAT, CDR2 FQNNGV. The DNA for the CDR3 is TGTGCCAGCAGCTTAACCGGGACCGGGGAGCAGTACTTC. It specifies CASSLTGTGEQYF.

Ten or more counts support this clone. V and J are TRBV14 and TRBJ2-5; 8 nucleotides align to TRBD2. The end of the DNA is better explained by TRBJ2-7, so the J call may be wrong. The CDR3 spans 18 residues. From germline, CDR1 is SGHDN and CDR2 FVKESK. CDR3: CASSHRKKAGAPLGEQYF. The DNA for the CDR3 is TGTGCCAGCAGCCACCGGAAAAAAGCGGGAGCCCCCCTGGGCGAGCAGTACTTC.

The chain has TRBV5-6 and TRBJ2-3; D may be TRBD1 or TRBD2 (6 bases each). The CDR3 extends over 13 amino acids. Germline V gene data show CDR1 as SGHDT and CDR2 as YYEEEE. V was clipped by 1 base and J by 4 bases, with 7 bases between them. CDR3 in DNA: TGTGCCAGCAGCTTGAGGGGGGCAGATACGCAGTATTTT. Its translation: CASSLRGADTQYF.

The rearrangement links TRBV29-1 to TRBJ2-3; unclear D gene. CDR3 size: 16 residues. V lost 0 bases and J lost 4, with 17 bases in between. Per germline, CDR1 SQVTM and CDR2 ANQGSEA. As DNA, the CDR3 is TGCAGCGTTGAAGATTCTCCGGGTCCCCGGGCAGATACGCAGTATTTT. This sequence encodes CSVEDSPGPRADTQYF.

This chain uses TRBV28 with TRBJ2-1; 10 bases match TRBD2. This CDR3 is 17 amino acids long. V trimming: 3 bases; J trimming: 8 bases; junction bases outside the gene matches: 13. Germline V gives CDR1 MDHEN, CDR2 SYDVKM. The CDR3 reads CASSFSASGRRNYEQFF. The CDR3 DNA reads TGTGCCAGCAGTTTCTCGGCTAGCGGGAGACGTAACTATGAGCAGTTCTTC.

CDR3 sequence: CASSTGGRQYEQYF. As DNA, the CDR3 is TGTGCCAGCAGCACAGGGGGCAGGCAATACGAGCAGTACTTC. V is TRBV28 and J is TRBJ2-7, with 9 bases lining up with TRBD1. The CDR3 runs to 14 residues. CDR1 and CDR2 from the germline V gene are MDHEN and SYDVKM. Unmatched junction bases numbered 7, after V lost 6 bases and J lost 4 bases.

Notes on this clone: The sample holds other DNA sequences that translate to the same CDR3. The rearrangement uses TRBV19 and TRBJ2-5; possible D gene TRBD2, 6 bases. The DNA end favors TRBJ2-7, so the J call may be wrong. The CDR3 is 14 amino acids. The germline CDR1 and CDR2 sequences are LNHDA and SQIVND (reference sequence). This CDR3 reads CASSITSRFYEQYF. The CDR3 DNA sequence: TGTGCCAGTAGTATTACTAGCCGCTTCTACGAGCAGTACTTC.

The chain combines TRBV9 with TRBJ2-1, with 8 bases lining up with TRBD2. Germline lookup yields CDR1 SGDLS and CDR2 YYNGEE. CDR3 length: 13 residues. V dropped 3 bases and J dropped 8; count of bases not matched to a gene: 4. Here the CDR3 reads CASSGLAGYEQFF. The CDR3 nucleotides read TGTGCCAGCAGCGGGCTAGCGGGCTATGAGCAGTTCTTC.

This clone was recorded once. This chain uses TRBV7-9 with TRBJ2-5, with 8 bases fitting TRBD1. The germline gives CDR1 SEHNR, CDR2 FQNEAQ (reference sequence). This CDR3 has 15 amino acids. After removal of 3 bases from V and 4 bases from J, the junction contained 7 bases not matched to a gene. This CDR3 is CASSFNRGASETQYF. For the CDR3, the DNA is TGTGCCAGCAGCTTTAACAGGGGGGCTTCAGAGACCCAGTACTTC.

The chain combines TRBV5-4 with TRBJ2-7; 11 nucleotides align to TRBD2. Per germline, CDR1 SGHNT and CDR2 YYREEE (reference sequence). After removal of 4 bases from V and 4 bases from J, the junction contained 4 bases not matched to a gene. The CDR3 sequence is 14 residues long. CDR3 loop: CASSRGLAEYEQYF. CDR3 sequence (DNA): TGTGCCAGCAGCCGGGGACTAGCGGAGTACGAGCAGTACTTC.